This T cell receptor (beta chain) came from a study of CD8 T cells in ankylosing spondylitis. Overall study findings and caveats: About 8 highly homologous variants made up a TCR beta motif, and this motif appeared characteristic of ankylosing spondylitis blood. In ankylosing spondylitis patients, matched synovial fluid reportedly showed significant enrichment of disease-linked clones. With a CD8+ phenotype, disease-linked clones were relatively rare in peripheral blood.

In the case of this clonotype: The antigen remains undetermined.

Researchers built TCR beta libraries using quantitative 5'-RACE with molecular barcodes. Each CDR3 protein gets one entry after TCRdb re-called the 5' RACE reads with MiXCR. The table records roughly 700,000 distinct CDR3 sequences, around 19% of them present only once. The CDR3 totals 14 residues. Trimming took off 8 bases at V and 5 bases at J, with 18 bases between the two ends. CDR1 is SNHLY, CDR2 FYNNEI, per germline. The chain carries TRBV2 and TRBJ2-5, with D hard to call. Sample: blood, either unsorted or a sorted T cell fraction (not recorded which). This clonotype was obtained from a male donor with ankylosing spondylitis. The CDR3 nucleotides read TGTGCCAGCGGGGTTGGTAGGCAAGGGGAGACCCAGTACTTC. Residues: CASGVGRQGETQYF.